The rows below give T cell receptor beta chains drawn from one sample of a study of T-cell reconstitution after alpha-beta-depleted transplantation in children. TCRdb ran MiXCR on the PCR reads and lists one entry per CDR3 protein. The repertoire holds 200,000 to 250,000 distinct CDR3 sequences, more than 7.5% seen once, with around 5% in the top ten. The sequences come from PBMCs from the stem cell graft donor, collected from the stem cell graft. The receptor source for this set is a human donor who donated a stem cell graft to a child with SCID. Both conserved end residues are part of each CDR3. A D gene is named only where the DNA matches it firmly. Not all rows give a size; the values are once, few, many and, for expanded clones, a class.

abundance,j_gene,d_gene,v_gene,CDR3nt,CDR3aa
many,TRBJ1-1,-,TRBV5-1,TGCGCCAGCAGCTTAATCTTGGGGGAGACGGCTGAAGCTTTCTTT,CASSLILGETAEAFF
-,TRBJ2-1,-,TRBV28,TGTGCCAGCAGTATTCGGGGGCGGAATGAGCAGTTCTTC,CASSIRGRNEQFF
-,TRBJ2-1,TRBD2,TRBV18,TGTGCCAGCTCCCTAAGCGGGGGGGCCCGAAGCTCCTACAATGAGCAGTTCTTC,CASSLSGGARSSYNEQFF
many,TRBJ2-3,-,TRBV10-2,TGCGCCAGCAAACGACAGACTACTAGCACAGATACGCAGTATTTT,CASKRQTTSTDTQYF
many,TRBJ2-7,-,TRBV13,TGTGCCAGCAGCTACCCGACAGGAGGCCACGAGCAGTACTTC,CASSYPTGGHEQYF
many,TRBJ2-1,TRBD1,TRBV12-3/TRBV12-4,TGTGCCAGCAGGGAGACAGGGCCGGTCTACAATGAGCAGTTCTTC,CASRETGPVYNEQFF
-,TRBJ1-1,-,TRBV5-1,TGCGCCAGCAGCTTGGGTCTTGGAAGCACTGAAGCTTTCTTT,CASSLGLGSTEAFF
many,TRBJ1-2,-,TRBV7-9,TGTGCCAGCAGCTTCCGGGACGAACATGGCTACACCTTC,CASSFRDEHGYTF
many,TRBJ2-5,TRBD1,TRBV28,TGTGCCAGCAGTCCGGACAGGGGGCCAAAGACCCAGTACTTC,CASSPDRGPKTQYF
many,TRBJ1-1,-,TRBV5-1,TGCGCCAGCAGCTTCGACAGTGAAGCTTTCTTT,CASSFDSEAFF
many,TRBJ1-1,-,TRBV5-1,TGCGCCAGCAGCTCTGGACAGCTTGAAGCTTTCTTT,CASSSGQLEAFF
many,TRBJ2-4,TRBD1,TRBV18,TGTGCCAGCTCACCACCTAAGGGGGCGGCCAAAAACATTCAGTACTTC,CASSPPKGAAKNIQYF
many,TRBJ1-1,-,TRBV5-1,TGCGCCAGCAGCTTGATCCCTGGGAGAGGGGCAAACACTGAAGCTTTCTTT,CASSLIPGRGANTEAFF
many,TRBJ2-1,-,TRBV6-2/TRBV6-3,TGTGCCAGCAGCCGCGAGAGCGGTTCCTACAATGAGCAGTTCTTC,CASSRESGSYNEQFF
many,TRBJ1-5,-,TRBV12-3/TRBV12-4,TGTGCCAGCAGTTTCTCTGGTAAGATGCGGCAGCCCCAGCATTTT,CASSFSGKMRQPQHF
many,TRBJ2-7,-,TRBV12-3/TRBV12-4,TGTGCCAGCGGATCCTCGAACGAGCAGTACTTC,CASGSSNEQYF
many,TRBJ2-1,-,TRBV20-1,TGCAGTGCTTTCCGTCCCTCATACAATGAGCAGTTCTTC,CSAFRPSYNEQFF
many,TRBJ2-3,-,TRBV5-1,TGCGCCAGCGGCCGTGAGGTACACACAGATACGCAGTATTTT,CASGREVHTDTQYF
many,TRBJ2-1,TRBD2,TRBV27,TGTGCCAGCAGTTTACTAGCGGGGGGCGATGAGCAGTTCTTC,CASSLLAGGDEQFF
many,TRBJ2-2,TRBD2,TRBV10-3,TGTGCCATCGGGACTAGCGGGGGGGCCACCGGGGAGCTGTTTTTT,CAIGTSGGATGELFF
few,TRBJ2-7,-,TRBV13,TGTGCCAGCAGCTTGCAGGACGGGACCTACGAGCAGTACTTC,CASSLQDGTYEQYF
many,TRBJ2-1,-,TRBV6-5,TGTGCCAGCAGTTATGGTCCAGGGGGGAATGAGCAGTTCTTC,CASSYGPGGNEQFF
many,TRBJ1-1,-,TRBV2,TGTGCCAGCAGGAAGGACACGAACACTGAAGCTTTCTTT,CASRKDTNTEAFF
-,TRBJ2-2,-,TRBV7-8,TGTGCCAGCAGCTTACAGGGAAAACTCAACACCGGGGAGCTGTTTTTT,CASSLQGKLNTGELFF
many,TRBJ2-2,-,TRBV12-3/TRBV12-4,TGTGCCAGCAGTTTACAGGGGGGAACCGGGGAGCTGTTTTTT,CASSLQGGTGELFF
many,TRBJ2-5,-,TRBV29-1,TGCAGCGTTGAAGATGGGCGGGCATCGGAGACCCAGTACTTC,CSVEDGRASETQYF
-,TRBJ2-3,-,TRBV5-1,TGCGCCAGCAGCGCGCCAGGCGATAGCACAGATACGCAGTATTTT,CASSAPGDSTDTQYF
many,TRBJ2-7,-,TRBV21-1,TGTGCCAGCAGCAAAGCGGGCAGCGGCTACGAGCAGTACTTC,CASSKAGSGYEQYF
many,TRBJ2-3,-,TRBV7-8,TGTGCCAGCAGCTTACTACTAGCACGCCCAGATACGCAGTATTTT,CASSLLLARPDTQYF
many,TRBJ2-7,TRBD1,TRBV20-1,TGCAGTGCCACGAACCCGAACAGGGGGGATAGATACGAGCAGTACTTC,CSATNPNRGDRYEQYF
few,TRBJ2-2,-,TRBV4-2,TGTGCCAGCACGGACTCAGTTCGGCAGAAGGACACCGGGGAGCTGTTTTTT,CASTDSVRQKDTGELFF
many,TRBJ2-2,-,TRBV9,TGTGCCAGCAGCGGTCAATCGGGCACCGGGGAGCTGTTTTTT,CASSGQSGTGELFF
-,TRBJ1-1,TRBD1,TRBV9,TGTGCCAGCAGCCAGACAGGGGAGGGGCCGAACACTGAAGCTTTCTTT,CASSQTGEGPNTEAFF
many,TRBJ1-2,-,TRBV5-5,TGTGCCAGCAGCTTGGTGTCTGGTTCCTATGGCTACACCTTC,CASSLVSGSYGYTF
few,TRBJ2-3,TRBD2,TRBV5-1,TGCGCCAGCAGCCCGCACGGGGGGGCCGGCACAGATACGCAGTATTTT,CASSPHGGAGTDTQYF
-,TRBJ2-1,-,TRBV11-3,TGTGCCAGCAGCTCGTCGACTAGTATGTACAATGCGCAGTTCTTC,CASSSSTSMYNAQFF
many,TRBJ1-2,-,TRBV20-1,TGCAGTGCGCGGACAGCCCTCTATGGCTACACCTTC,CSARTALYGYTF
many,TRBJ2-1,TRBD2,TRBV5-1,TGCGCCAGCAGCTTGGCTCCGGGGGGGAATGAGCAGTTCTTC,CASSLAPGGNEQFF
many,TRBJ2-3,-,TRBV12-3/TRBV12-4,TGTGCCAGCAGTCAACATAGGGGAGATACGCAGTATTTT,CASSQHRGDTQYF
many,TRBJ2-7,-,TRBV28,TGTGCCAGCAGTTTAAGAGTCTGGCAGGCCTCCTACGAGCAGTACTTC,CASSLRVWQASYEQYF
many,TRBJ2-1,-,TRBV9,TGTGCCAGCAGCGTAGACTCGGGCAATCAGCAGTTCTTC,CASSVDSGNQQFF
many,TRBJ2-7,-,TRBV20-1,TGCAGTGCTAGGGTAGCCGTTGAGGGGGGAGAGCAGTACTTC,CSARVAVEGGEQYF
-,TRBJ2-5,TRBD2,TRBV10-3,TGTGCCATCAGTGAGGCGCGGACTAGCGGGGCACAAGAGACCCAGTACTTC,CAISEARTSGAQETQYF
many,TRBJ1-2,-,TRBV6-5,TGTGCCAGCAGTTACGGAGGGGAAGCCTATGGCTACACCTTC,CASSYGGEAYGYTF
many,TRBJ2-5,TRBD1,TRBV20-1,TGCAGTGCTACCCCGACAGGGAATCAAGAGACCCAGTACTTC,CSATPTGNQETQYF
many,TRBJ1-2,-,TRBV4-3,TGCGCCAGCAGTCCGAGGCGGGGCCTCACTAACTATGGCTACACCTTC,CASSPRRGLTNYGYTF